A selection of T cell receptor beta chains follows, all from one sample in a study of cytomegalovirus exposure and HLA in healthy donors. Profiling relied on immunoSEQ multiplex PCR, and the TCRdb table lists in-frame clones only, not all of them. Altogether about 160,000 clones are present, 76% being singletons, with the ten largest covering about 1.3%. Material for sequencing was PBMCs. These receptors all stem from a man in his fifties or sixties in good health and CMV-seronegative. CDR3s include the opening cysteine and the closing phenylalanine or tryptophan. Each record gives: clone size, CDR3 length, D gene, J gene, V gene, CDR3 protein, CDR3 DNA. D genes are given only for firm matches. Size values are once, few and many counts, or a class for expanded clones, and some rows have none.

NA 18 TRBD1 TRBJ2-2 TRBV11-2 CASSTTDRGLFLTGELFF TGTGCCAGCAGCACCACGGACAGGGGGTTATTTTTGACCGGGGAGCTGTTTTTT
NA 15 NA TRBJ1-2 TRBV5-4 CASSPGLFSYYGYTF TGTGCCAGCAGCCCCGGACTCTTCTCGTACTATGGCTACACCTTC
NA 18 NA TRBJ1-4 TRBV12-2 CASRSRSFGGLGNEKLFF TGTGCAAGTCGCTCCCGGTCGTTCGGAGGGTTGGGGAATGAAAAACTGTTTTTT
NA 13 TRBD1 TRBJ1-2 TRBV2 CASRADRDYGYTF TGTGCCAGCAGGGCGGACAGGGACTATGGCTACACCTTC
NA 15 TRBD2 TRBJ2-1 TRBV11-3 CASSLTSGTYNEQFF TGTGCCAGCAGCCTGACTAGCGGGACCTACAATGAGCAGTTCTTC
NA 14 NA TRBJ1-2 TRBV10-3 CAISESPRVGGYTF TGTGCCATCAGTGAGTCTCCCCGGGTAGGCGGCTACACCTTC
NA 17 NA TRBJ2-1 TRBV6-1 CASSDIVGRTSYNEQFF TGTGCCAGCAGTGATATCGTGGGCAGGACTTCCTACAATGAGCAGTTCTTC
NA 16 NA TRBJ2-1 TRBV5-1 CASSLGTAMSYNEQFF TGCGCCAGCAGCTTGGGGACAGCCATGTCCTACAATGAGCAGTTCTTC
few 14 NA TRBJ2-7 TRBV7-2 CASSAGTIPYEQYF TGTGCCAGCAGCGCGGGGACGATTCCCTACGAGCAGTACTTC
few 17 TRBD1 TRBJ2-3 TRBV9 CASSALAEGAHTDTQYF TGTGCCAGCAGCGCCCTCGCCGAGGGGGCCCACACAGATACGCAGTATTTT
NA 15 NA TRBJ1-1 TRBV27 CASSSRTAQNTEAFF TGTGCCAGCAGTTCAAGGACAGCGCAGAACACTGAAGCTTTCTTT
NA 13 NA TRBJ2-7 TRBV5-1 CASSLNREHEQYF TGCGCCAGCAGCTTAAACAGGGAGCACGAGCAGTACTTC
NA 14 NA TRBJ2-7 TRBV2 CASRAGGDSYEQYF TGTGCCAGCAGGGCGGGCGGAGACTCCTACGAGCAGTACTTC
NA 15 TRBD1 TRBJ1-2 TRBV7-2 CASSLGPGQGDGYTF TGTGCCAGCAGCTTAGGCCCTGGACAGGGAGATGGCTACACCTTC
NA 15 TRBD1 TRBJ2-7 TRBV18 CASSPMGQSPDEQYF TGTGCCAGCTCACCAATGGGACAGTCCCCCGACGAGCAGTACTTC
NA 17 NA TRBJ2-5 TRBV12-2 CASRLAGPSGSEETQYF TGTGCAAGTCGCTTAGCGGGGCCTAGCGGGAGTGAAGAGACCCAGTACTTC
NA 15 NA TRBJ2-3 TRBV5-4 CASSLAAGVQNTQYF TGTGCCAGCAGCTTAGCTGCGGGTGTGCAAAATACGCAGTATTTT
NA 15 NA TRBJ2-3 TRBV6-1 CASSDNGQNTDTQYF TGTGCCAGCAGTGATAACGGACAGAACACAGATACGCAGTATTTT
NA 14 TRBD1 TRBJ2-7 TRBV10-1 CASSGQGAYYEQYF TGCGCCAGCAGTGGACAGGGGGCTTACTACGAGCAGTACTTC
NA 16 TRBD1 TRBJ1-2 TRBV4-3 CASSQEVRQGFYGYTF TGCGCCAGCAGCCAAGAGGTCCGACAGGGCTTCTATGGCTACACCTTC
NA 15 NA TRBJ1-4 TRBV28 CASSLGRVSNEKLFF TGTGCCAGCAGTTTAGGCAGGGTTAGTAATGAAAAACTGTTTTTT
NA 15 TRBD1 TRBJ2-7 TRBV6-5 CASSPTGTAAYEQYF TGTGCCAGCAGCCCAACCGGGACAGCCGCCTACGAGCAGTACTTC
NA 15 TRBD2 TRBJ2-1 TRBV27 CASSQAGGRYNEQFF TGTGCCAGCAGTCAAGCGGGGGGGCGATACAATGAGCAGTTCTTC
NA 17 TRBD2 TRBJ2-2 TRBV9 CASSLSGREIITGELFF TGTGCCAGCAGCCTAAGTGGGCGGGAGATTATCACCGGGGAGCTGTTTTTT
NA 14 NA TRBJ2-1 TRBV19 CASSIGWTDNEQFF TGTGCCAGTAGTATAGGATGGACAGACAATGAGCAGTTCTTC
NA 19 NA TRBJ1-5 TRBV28 CASSIELSAELYSNQPQHF TGTGCCAGCAGTATAGAGCTCAGCGCAGAACTTTATAGCAATCAGCCCCAGCATTTT
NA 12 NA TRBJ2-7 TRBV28 CASRGTLYEQYF TGTGCCAGCAGAGGGACTTTATACGAGCAGTACTTC
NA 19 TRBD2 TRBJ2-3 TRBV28 CASSSTNWASGTLTDTQYF TGTGCCAGCAGTTCCACGAATTGGGCTAGCGGGACCCTCACAGATACGCAGTATTTT
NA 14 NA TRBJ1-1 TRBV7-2 CASSWAGRDTEAFF TGTGCCAGCAGTTGGGCAGGGCGAGACACTGAAGCTTTCTTT
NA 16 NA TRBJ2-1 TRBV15 CATSILSASSYNEQFF TGTGCCACCAGCATTCTCAGCGCGAGCTCCTACAATGAGCAGTTCTTC
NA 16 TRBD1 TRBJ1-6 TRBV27 CASRSLRGEYNSPLHF TGTGCCAGCAGGTCCCTCAGGGGGGAGTATAATTCACCCCTCCACTTT
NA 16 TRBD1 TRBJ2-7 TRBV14 CASSHVGTEPSYEQYF TGTGCCAGCAGCCACGTCGGGACAGAACCGTCCTACGAGCAGTACTTC
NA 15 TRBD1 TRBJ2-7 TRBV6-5 CASSTRRTGFYEQYF TGTGCCAGCAGTACTAGACGGACAGGGTTCTACGAGCAGTACTTC
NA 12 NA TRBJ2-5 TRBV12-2 CASRLRQGEKYF TGTGCAAGTCGCTTACGGCAGGGGGAGAAGTACTTC
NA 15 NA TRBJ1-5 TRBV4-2 CASRQEVGENQPQHF TGTGCCAGCCGTCAGGAGGTCGGGGAAAATCAGCCCCAGCATTTT
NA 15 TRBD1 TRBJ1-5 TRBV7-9 CASSLAGQGDQPQHF TGTGCCAGCAGCTTAGCGGGCCAGGGGGATCAGCCCCAGCATTTT
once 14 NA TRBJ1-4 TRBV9 CASSVGQIEEKLFF TGTGCCAGCAGCGTAGGACAGATTGAGGAAAAACTGTTTTTT
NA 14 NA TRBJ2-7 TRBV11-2 CASSLVLGSYEQYF TGTGCCAGCAGCTTGGTGCTAGGTTCCTACGAGCAGTACTTC
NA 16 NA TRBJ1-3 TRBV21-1 CASPRTGLTSGNTIYF TGTGCCAGCCCTAGGACAGGCCTAACCTCTGGAAACACCATATATTTT
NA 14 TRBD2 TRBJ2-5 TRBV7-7 CASSPPGGQETQYF TGTGCCAGCAGCCCCCCGGGAGGCCAAGAGACCCAGTACTTC
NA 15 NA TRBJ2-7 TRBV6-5 CASSSALSSVPEQYF TGTGCCAGCAGCTCCGCCTTGAGCTCTGTTCCCGAGCAGTACTTC
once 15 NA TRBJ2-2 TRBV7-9 CSSSFLALNTGELFF TGTTCCAGCAGCTTCCTAGCGCTGAACACCGGGGAGCTGTTTTTT
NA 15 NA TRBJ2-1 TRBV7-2 CASSLDRELYNEQFF TGTGCCAGCAGCTTAGACAGGGAACTTTACAATGAGCAGTTCTTC
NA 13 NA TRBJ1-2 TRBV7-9 CSSSLGSDYGYTF TGTTCCAGCAGCTTAGGGTCAGACTATGGCTACACCTTC
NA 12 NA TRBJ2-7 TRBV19 CASSIPPTPSNF TGTGCCAGTAGTATACCACCGACACCTTCTAATTTC
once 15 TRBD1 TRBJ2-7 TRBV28 CASSPEGQGKGEQYF TGTGCCAGCAGCCCCGAGGGACAGGGAAAGGGCGAGCAGTACTTC
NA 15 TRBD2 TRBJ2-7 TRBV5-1 CASSYGGAFSYEQYF TGCGCCAGCAGCTACGGGGGGGCCTTCTCCTACGAGCAGTACTTC
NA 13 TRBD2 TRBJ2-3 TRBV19 CASSQMTGRVQYF TGTGCCAGTAGCCAAATGACGGGGAGGGTGCAGTATTTT
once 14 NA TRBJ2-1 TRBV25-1 CASSGAYRVSEQFF TGTGCCAGCAGCGGAGCGTACAGGGTCAGTGAGCAGTTCTTC
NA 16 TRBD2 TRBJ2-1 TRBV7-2 CASSLGGRAVRNEQFF TGTGCCAGCAGCTTAGGCGGGAGGGCCGTTAGGAATGAGCAGTTCTTC